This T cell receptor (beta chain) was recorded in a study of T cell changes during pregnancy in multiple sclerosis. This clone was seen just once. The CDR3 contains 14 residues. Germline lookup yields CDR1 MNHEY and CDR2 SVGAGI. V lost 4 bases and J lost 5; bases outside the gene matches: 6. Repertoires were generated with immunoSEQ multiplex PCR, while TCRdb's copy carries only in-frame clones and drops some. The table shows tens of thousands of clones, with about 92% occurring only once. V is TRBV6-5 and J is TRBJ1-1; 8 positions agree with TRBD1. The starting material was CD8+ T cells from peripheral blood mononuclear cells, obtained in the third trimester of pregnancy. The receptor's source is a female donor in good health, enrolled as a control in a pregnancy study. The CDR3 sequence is CASSSDQGATEAFF. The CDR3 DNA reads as TGTGCCAGCAGTTCCGATCAGGGGGCAACTGAAGCTTTCTTT.